Listed below are T cell receptor beta chains from one sample, sequenced in a study of PD-1 blockade in classical Hodgkin lymphoma. The table came from immunoSEQ multiplex PCR; TCRdb's copy has only in-frame clones and leaves some out. The repertoire holds nearly 60,000 clones, approximately 90% seen once, with about 10% in the top ten. Sequences were derived from peripheral blood mononuclear cells (PBMCs), sampled before the second cycle of nivolumab. These receptor sequences come from a human donor with classical Hodgkin lymphoma. The CDR3 runs from the conserved cysteine through the conserved F or W. The D gene is left open where the match is weak. The listing skips clone size in some rows; elsewhere it reads once, few, many or a size class.

clone size: .
J gene: TRBJ1-6
V gene: TRBV18
D gene: TRBD1
CDR3 DNA: TGTGCCAGCAGACCGGGACAGTATAATTCACCCCTCCACTTT
CDR3 protein: CASRPGQYNSPLHF

clone size: .
J gene: TRBJ2-5
V gene: TRBV4-2
D gene: TRBD2
CDR3 DNA: TGTGCCAGCAGCCAAGAATCCGGGGGGGCTGAGACCCAGTACTTC
CDR3 protein: CASSQESGGAETQYF

clone size: .
J gene: TRBJ1-1
V gene: TRBV23-1
D gene: TRBD1
CDR3 DNA: TGCGCCAGCAGTCAGCATTTGGACAGGTCGGTGAACACTGAAGCTTTCTTT
CDR3 protein: CASSQHLDRSVNTEAFF

clone size: .
J gene: TRBJ1-5
V gene: TRBV6-5
D gene: .
CDR3 DNA: TGTGCCAGCACAACTTGGGGGGAGCCCCAGCATTTT
CDR3 protein: CASTTWGEPQHF

clone size: .
J gene: TRBJ2-5
V gene: TRBV19
D gene: TRBD2
CDR3 DNA: TGTGCCAGTAGGGCTAGCGGGAGTGGAGAGACCCAGTACTTC
CDR3 protein: CASRASGSGETQYF

clone size: .
J gene: TRBJ2-3
V gene: TRBV10-3
D gene: .
CDR3 DNA: TGTGCCATCAGTGAGTCGACGTCGACAGATACGCAGTATTTT
CDR3 protein: CAISESTSTDTQYF

clone size: .
J gene: TRBJ2-5
V gene: TRBV4-1
D gene: TRBD2
CDR3 DNA: TGCGCCAGCAGCCAATCGGGAGGTATGGAGACCCAGTACTTC
CDR3 protein: CASSQSGGMETQYF

clone size: .
J gene: TRBJ2-1
V gene: TRBV18
D gene: .
CDR3 DNA: TGTGCCAGCTCACTGGCAGCGTATAGCTCCTACAATGAGCAGTTCTTC
CDR3 protein: CASSLAAYSSYNEQFF

clone size: .
J gene: TRBJ2-7
V gene: TRBV5-1
D gene: .
CDR3 DNA: TGCGCCAGCAGCTTGGTGGTGGAAGCCTACGAGCAGTACTTC
CDR3 protein: CASSLVVEAYEQYF

clone size: .
J gene: TRBJ2-4
V gene: TRBV4-1
D gene: .
CDR3 DNA: TGCGCCAGCAGCCAAGATCCAGGCGGAGATAGCATTCAGTACTTC
CDR3 protein: CASSQDPGGDSIQYF

clone size: few
J gene: TRBJ2-7
V gene: TRBV27
D gene: TRBD1
CDR3 DNA: TGTGCCAGCAGTCCGACAGGGATCACCTACGAGCAGTACTTC
CDR3 protein: CASSPTGITYEQYF

clone size: .
J gene: TRBJ2-4
V gene: TRBV19
D gene: TRBD1
CDR3 DNA: TGTGCCAGTAGCCGGTGGGGCACAGGGGGCGAAAACATTCAGTACTTC
CDR3 protein: CASSRWGTGGENIQYF

clone size: .
J gene: TRBJ1-6
V gene: TRBV30
D gene: TRBD1
CDR3 DNA: TGTGCCTGGAGCGTAAGGGGGACAGGGGTTAATTCACCCCTCCACTTT
CDR3 protein: CAWSVRGTGVNSPLHF

clone size: .
J gene: TRBJ1-1
V gene: TRBV27
D gene: .
CDR3 DNA: TGTGCCAGCACCTTGGGGGGGCATACTGAAGCTTTCTTT
CDR3 protein: CASTLGGHTEAFF

clone size: .
J gene: TRBJ1-1
V gene: TRBV7-6
D gene: .
CDR3 DNA: TGTGCCAGCAGCTTAGATGTTTTGGGCAGTGGAGTGACTGAAGCTTTCTTT
CDR3 protein: CASSLDVLGSGVTEAFF

clone size: .
J gene: TRBJ1-2
V gene: TRBV7-2
D gene: .
CDR3 DNA: TGTGCCAGCAGCCCGCACGATCACTATGGCTACACCTTC
CDR3 protein: CASSPHDHYGYTF

clone size: once
J gene: TRBJ1-4
V gene: TRBV2
D gene: .
CDR3 DNA: TGTGCCAGCAGTTTAAGGGGAAATGAAAAACTGTTTTTT
CDR3 protein: CASSLRGNEKLFF

clone size: .
J gene: TRBJ2-2
V gene: TRBV7-9
D gene: TRBD2
CDR3 DNA: TGTGCCAGCAGCTTAGATTACGGGACTAGCGGGAACACCGGGGAGCTGTTTTTT
CDR3 protein: CASSLDYGTSGNTGELFF

clone size: .
J gene: TRBJ2-5
V gene: TRBV27
D gene: .
CDR3 DNA: TGTGCCAGCAGCATCGGGAAGACCCAGTACTTC
CDR3 protein: CASSIGKTQYF

clone size: .
J gene: TRBJ2-1
V gene: TRBV9
D gene: TRBD2
CDR3 DNA: TGTGCCAGCAGCGCGTGGACTAGCGGGTACAATGAGCAGTTCTTC
CDR3 protein: CASSAWTSGYNEQFF

clone size: .
J gene: TRBJ2-3
V gene: TRBV6-1
D gene: .
CDR3 DNA: TGTGCCAGCAGTGACCTCTGGGGGGGGGCTTCCGTTAGCACAGATACGCAGTATTTT
CDR3 protein: CASSDLWGGASVSTDTQYF

clone size: few
J gene: TRBJ2-7
V gene: TRBV6-5
D gene: .
CDR3 DNA: TGTGCCAGCAGTTACGGGGGTTCCGAGCAGTACTTC
CDR3 protein: CASSYGGSEQYF

clone size: .
J gene: TRBJ2-7
V gene: TRBV30
D gene: TRBD1
CDR3 DNA: TGTGCCTGGAGCCCCGGGACAGGGACCTACGAGCAGTACTTC
CDR3 protein: CAWSPGTGTYEQYF

clone size: medium-sized
J gene: TRBJ1-6
V gene: TRBV2
D gene: TRBD1
CDR3 DNA: TGTGCCAGCAGGGGACAGGGTATTTCTTCACCCCTCCACTTT
CDR3 protein: CASRGQGISSPLHF

clone size: .
J gene: TRBJ1-1
V gene: TRBV2
D gene: .
CDR3 DNA: TGTGCCAGCAGTGGAGGGTTAATATTCGCGAACACTGAAGCTTTCTTT
CDR3 protein: CASSGGLIFANTEAFF

clone size: few
J gene: TRBJ1-6
V gene: TRBV6-5
D gene: .
CDR3 DNA: TGTGCCATAGGGGTGGCCTATAATTCACCCCTCCACTTT
CDR3 protein: CAIGVAYNSPLHF

clone size: few
J gene: TRBJ1-1
V gene: TRBV25-1
D gene: TRBD1
CDR3 DNA: TGTGCCAGCAGTGAAATTCGGACAGGAGGGCTTGCTTTCTTT
CDR3 protein: CASSEIRTGGLAFF

clone size: .
J gene: TRBJ1-2
V gene: TRBV5-6
D gene: .
CDR3 DNA: TGTGCCAGCAGCTTGTGGGGTACCTATGGCTACACCTTC
CDR3 protein: CASSLWGTYGYTF

clone size: .
J gene: TRBJ2-5
V gene: TRBV27
D gene: TRBD2
CDR3 DNA: TGTGCCAGCAGTTTGTTAGGGGAGGGGGAGACCCAGTACTTC
CDR3 protein: CASSLLGEGETQYF

clone size: .
J gene: TRBJ2-1
V gene: TRBV9
D gene: .
CDR3 DNA: TGTGCCAGCAGCGTAGGACCCATGATCAACAATGAGCAGTTCTTC
CDR3 protein: CASSVGPMINNEQFF

clone size: .
J gene: TRBJ2-7
V gene: TRBV29-1
D gene: TRBD1
CDR3 DNA: TGCAGCGTGACGGGGACAGCTACCTACGAGCAGTACTTC
CDR3 protein: CSVTGTATYEQYF

clone size: .
J gene: TRBJ2-7
V gene: TRBV6-1
D gene: .
CDR3 DNA: TGTGCCAGCAGTGTTTACGGAGAATACGAGCAGTACTTC
CDR3 protein: CASSVYGEYEQYF

clone size: .
J gene: TRBJ2-5
V gene: TRBV11-1
D gene: TRBD1
CDR3 DNA: TGTGCCAGCAGCTGGGACAGGGGAGAGACCCAGTACTTC
CDR3 protein: CASSWDRGETQYF